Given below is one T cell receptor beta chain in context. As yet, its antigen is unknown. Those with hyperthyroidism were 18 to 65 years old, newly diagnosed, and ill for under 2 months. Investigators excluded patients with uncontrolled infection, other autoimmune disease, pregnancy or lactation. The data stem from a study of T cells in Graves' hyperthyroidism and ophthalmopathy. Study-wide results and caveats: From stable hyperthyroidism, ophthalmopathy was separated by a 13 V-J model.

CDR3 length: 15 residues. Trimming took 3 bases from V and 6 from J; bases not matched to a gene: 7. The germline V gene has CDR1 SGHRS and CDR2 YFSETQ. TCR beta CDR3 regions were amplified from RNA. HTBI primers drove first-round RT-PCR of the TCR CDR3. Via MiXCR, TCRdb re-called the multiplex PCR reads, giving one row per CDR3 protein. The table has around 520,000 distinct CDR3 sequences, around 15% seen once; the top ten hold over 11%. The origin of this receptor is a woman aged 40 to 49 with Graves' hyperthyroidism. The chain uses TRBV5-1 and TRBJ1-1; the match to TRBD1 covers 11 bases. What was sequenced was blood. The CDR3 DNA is TGCGCCAGCAGCTATTCCGGGACAGGGGGGGCTGAAGCTTTCTTT. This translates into CASSYSGTGGAEAFF.